This TCR beta chain originates from a study of blood T cell repertoires in COVID-19. Germline loops: CDR1 ENHRY, CDR2 SYGVKD. The ends lost 6 bases at V and 0 bases at J; junction bases unmatched: 2. The CDR3 contains 13 residues. The protocol was immunoSEQ multiplex PCR, while the TCRdb copy is restricted to in-frame clones and leaves out a portion. The sample has 70,000 or so clones, approximately 90% seen once; the top ten hold approximately 6.4%. The chain recombines TRBV10-3 with TRBJ2-7; 7 bases are shared with TRBD1. This sequence was found in a woman in her fifties or sixties with acute or convalescent COVID-19. Sequenced material: peripheral blood. The CDR3 is CAISGQDSYEQYF. CDR3 in DNA: TGTGCCATCAGCGGACAGGACTCCTACGAGCAGTACTTC.